This TCR beta chain was identified during a study of OX40 agonist ivuxolimab in advanced cancers. Study details: Participants averaged approximately 65 years of age (range about 23 to 80) and were roughly 80% male. Partial response was recorded in three patients: one hepatocellular carcinoma and two cutaneous melanoma cases.

In the case of this clone: Other DNA sequences in the sample encode the same CDR3.

Clones were read by immunoSEQ multiplex PCR, and TCRdb kept only the in-frame ones, dropping some. The data hold some 50,000 clones, with under 85% observed a single time. It was autoimmune disease history or systemic immunosuppression that excluded patients. The germline gives CDR1 MDHEN, CDR2 SYDVKM. Between the trimmed V and J ends, which lost 2 bases and 7 bases, there was a span of 14 bases. This CDR3 has 15 residues. The receptor comes from an adult with an advanced solid tumor such as melanoma, head and neck, liver or kidney cancer. The chain joins TRBV28 to TRBJ1-4, with a possible D match to TRBD1 (5 bases). The sequencing used CD4+ or CD8+ T cells sorted from blood, collected in a trial of the OX40 agonist ivuxolimab. The CDR3 DNA reads TGTGCCAGCAGTTTAGGCGGGGCGGGGGGTGAAAAACTGTTTTTT. It translates to CASSLGGAGGEKLFF.